The clone carrying this T cell receptor (beta chain) was counted between two and nine times. This CDR3 contains 12 residues. Trimming removed 1 base at V and 10 bases at J, with 8 bases between. TCRdb re-derived calls from the RT-PCR reads in MiXCR, one entry per CDR3 protein. This table holds about a million distinct CDR3 sequences, more than 15% found once. The data originate from a study of patients and donors after allogeneic stem cell transplantation. Sequenced input: blood, either unsorted or a sorted T cell fraction (not recorded which). The clonotype comes from a human donor who was either an allogeneic HSCT recipient or a stem cell or donor lymphocyte infusion donor (not recorded which). It is not recorded whose cells these are; they may come from a transplant donor. The chain couples TRBV12-3 or TRBV12-4 to TRBJ2-1; D is ambiguous. The DNA of the CDR3 is TGTGCCAGCAGTTTAGGAAGAACAGAGCAGTTCTTC. It translates to CASSLGRTEQFF.